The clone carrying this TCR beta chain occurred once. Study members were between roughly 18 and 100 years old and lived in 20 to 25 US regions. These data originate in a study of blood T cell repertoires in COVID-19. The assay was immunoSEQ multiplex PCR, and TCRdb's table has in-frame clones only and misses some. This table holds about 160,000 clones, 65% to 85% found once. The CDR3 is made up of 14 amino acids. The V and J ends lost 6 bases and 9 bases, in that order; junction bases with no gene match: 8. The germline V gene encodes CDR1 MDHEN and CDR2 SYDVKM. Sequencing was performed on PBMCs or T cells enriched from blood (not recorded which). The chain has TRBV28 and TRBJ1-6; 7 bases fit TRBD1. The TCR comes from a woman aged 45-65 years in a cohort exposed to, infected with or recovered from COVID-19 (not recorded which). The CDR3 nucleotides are TGTGCCAGCAGAAGACAGGGAGTGAGTTCACCCCTCCACTTT. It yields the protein CASRRQGVSSPLHF.